These 18 T cell receptor beta chains were all obtained from the same sample, sequenced in a study of CD8+ T cells in alopecia areata. cDNA serving as the sequencing template came from extracted, reverse transcribed RNA. Clones were sequenced by immunoSEQ multiplex PCR, and TCRdb holds only the in-frame ones, with some missing. The sample gives approximately 100,000 clones, 55% of which show up once; around 8.5% is in the top ten. Sequencing was performed on CD4+ T cells sorted from blood. Source of these receptors: a human donor in good health.

This chain uses TRBV5-1 with TRBJ2-1, with 7 bases matching TRBD1. Trimming removed 5 bases from V and 5 bases from J; junction bases left unmatched: 10. Per the germline V gene, CDR1 is SGHRS and CDR2 is YFSETQ. The length of the CDR3 is 15 residues. This CDR3 is CASRLGTEVNNEQFF. The CDR3 DNA is TGCGCCAGCAGACTTGGGACAGAAGTTAACAATGAGCAGTTCTTC.

The chain employs TRBV25-1 and TRBJ2-5, with D possibly being TRBD2 (6 bases). CDR1 is MGHDK and CDR2 is SYGVNS in the germline V gene. This CDR3 contains 15 residues. Trimming left V 8 bases short and J 3 bases short, with 19 bases between. CDR3 protein: CASEHGRLEKETQYF. The CDR3 DNA reads TGTGCCAGCGAGCATGGCAGACTAGAGAAAGAGACCCAGTACTTC.

There are a few counts of this clone. This chain uses TRBV20-1 with TRBJ2-7; D is possibly TRBD2 (6 bases). Trimming took off 6 bases at V and 7 bases at J, with 13 bases between the two ends. The CDR3 covers 11 residues. Germline CDR1 is DFQATT and CDR2 is SNEGSKA (reference sequence). CDR3 bases: TGCAGTGCGACCGGGAGCTGGGAGCAGTACTTC. Its protein product is CSATGSWEQYF.

This sequence joins TRBV6-1 and TRBJ2-1, with TRBD2 matching 11 bases. There are 16 residues in the CDR3. Germline CDR1 is MNHNS and CDR2 is SASEGT. V dropped 4 bases and J dropped 8; count of bases not matched to a gene: 10. CDR3 region: CASSGSGTSGPHEQFF. The CDR3 coding sequence is TGTGCCAGCAGTGGGTCCGGGACTAGCGGCCCCCATGAGCAGTTCTTC.

This clone occurred a few times. The chain carries TRBV5-1 and TRBJ2-5, with D possibly being TRBD2 (6 bases). Trimming removed 0 bases from V and 5 bases from J, with 11 bases in between. The CDR3 runs to 14 residues. Germline-derived CDR1 and CDR2 are SGHRS and YFSETQ. The CDR3 coding sequence is TGCGCCAGCAGCTTGGCCGCGGGGACGGAGACCCAGTACTTC. Its translation is CASSLAAGTETQYF.

This clone was observed a few times. The chain carries TRBV29-1 and TRBJ1-5; maybe TRBD1 (5 bases). V lost 3 bases and J lost 0, with 12 bases in between. The CDR3 is 15 residues long. From germline, CDR1 is SQVTM and CDR2 ANQGSEA. The CDR3 coding sequence is TGCAGCGTTGACGGGGGACCCGGTAGCAATCAGCCCCAGCATTTT. Its protein is CSVDGGPGSNQPQHF.

This clone has a handful of counts. This chain links TRBV25-1 with TRBJ2-7, with 10 nucleotides matching TRBD1. This CDR3 comprises 15 residues. The J segment lost 2 bases and the V segment lost 4 bases, leaving 5 bases of the junction unmatched. Germline lookup yields CDR1 MGHDK and CDR2 SYGVNS. The CDR3 DNA follows: TGTGCCAGCAGTGTAACCGGGACAGGGGCCTACGAGCAGTACTTC. It is translated as CASSVTGTGAYEQYF.

This clone showed up just a few times. The J gene is TRBJ2-5, the V gene TRBV30, with TRBD1 identical over 8 bases. This CDR3 is built from 15 residues. The V and J ends lost 4 bases and 6 bases, in that order; junction bases with no gene match: 13. CDR1 is GTSNPN and CDR2 is SVGIG in the germline V gene (reference sequence). The CDR3 here is CAWTAGQVSWQTQYF. The DNA for the CDR3 is TGTGCCTGGACTGCGGGACAGGTCTCCTGGCAGACCCAGTACTTC.

J is TRBJ2-7 and V is TRBV27; TRBD2 might be the D (7 bases). The CDR3 is 14 amino acids. Germline CDR1 and CDR2: MNHEY and SMNVEV (reference sequence). Trimming left V 5 bases short and J 2 bases short, with 13 bases between. The CDR3 loop is CASSPGGGTYEQYF. For the CDR3, the DNA is TGTGCCAGCAGTCCGGGGGGCGGGACCTACGAGCAGTACTTC.

The chain couples TRBV5-4 to TRBJ2-7, with D possibly TRBD2 on 5 matching bases. This CDR3 is 12 amino acids long. Looked up from germline, CDR1 is SGHNT and CDR2 is YYREEE (reference sequence). V dropped 3 bases and J dropped 4 bases, with 8 bases sitting between them. In nucleotides, the CDR3 is TGTGCCAGCAGCTCCGGGATGTACGAGCAGTACTTC. This gives the protein CASSSGMYEQYF.

The chain combines TRBV2 with TRBJ2-2; D may match TRBD1 or TRBD2 (5 bases each). Germline CDR1 and CDR2: SNHLY and FYNNEI. This CDR3 contains 14 residues. V was shortened by 6 bases and J by 5 bases, with 13 bases between the two germline ends. This CDR3 reads CASRGPSGTGELFF. The CDR3 bases are TGTGCCAGCAGGGGACCCTCCGGAACCGGGGAGCTGTTTTTT.

This chain joins TRBV2 and TRBJ2-5, with TRBD2 matching 12 bases. The germline CDR1 and CDR2 sequences are SNHLY and FYNNEI. The CDR3 is made up of 17 amino acids. With V trimmed by 1 base and J by 5 bases, 8 bases remained unmatched. The CDR3 sequence is CASSEGISLAGGETQYF. As DNA, the CDR3 is TGTGCCAGCAGTGAAGGAATTTCACTAGCGGGGGGCGAGACCCAGTACTTC.

This rearrangement joins TRBV5-1 to TRBJ2-5, with D perhaps TRBD1 (6 bases). V lost 4 bases and J 5 bases, leaving 12 bases between the germline ends. Germline V gene sequence: CDR1 SGHRS, CDR2 YFSETQ. The CDR3 sequence is 13 residues long. CDR3: CASSTNQGETQYF. The CDR3 nucleotides read TGCGCCAGCAGCACCAACCAGGGGGAGACCCAGTACTTC. Full variable domain (missing parts from reference TRBV5-1 and TRBJ2-5): KAGVTQTPRYLIKTRGQQVTLSCSPISGHRSVSWYQQTPGQGLQFLFEYFSETQRNKGNFPGRFSGRQFSNSRSEMNVSTLELGDSALYLCASSTNQGETQYFGPGTRLLVL.

This chain uses TRBV5-1 with TRBJ1-2; D is unclear. The V end was cut by 1 base, the J end by 0 bases, with 7 bases between. This CDR3 region has 14 residues. Germline values: CDR1 SGHRS, CDR2 YFSETQ. CDR3 in amino acids: CASSLQGANYGYTF. Written as DNA, the CDR3 is TGCGCCAGCAGCTTGCAAGGTGCTAACTATGGCTACACCTTC.

This clone was picked up one time. The V call is TRBV5-1, the J call TRBJ2-6; weak D call: TRBD1 (6 bases). Germline lookup yields CDR1 SGHRS and CDR2 YFSETQ. Trimming stripped 4 bases from V and 4 bases from J, with 9 bases between. The CDR3 consists of 14 residues. The CDR3 sequence: CASSRTGGANVLTF. In DNA, the CDR3 is TGCGCCAGCAGCAGAACAGGGGGGGCCAACGTCCTGACTTTC.

This clone has more than one count but fewer than ten. The V and J genes are TRBV7-2 and TRBJ1-3, with TRBD1 matching 9 bases. V lost 0 bases to trimming and J lost 3 bases; unmatched junction nucleotides: 3. Germline assignment: CDR1 SGHTA and CDR2 FQGNSA. This CDR3 comprises 16 residues. CDR3 bases: TGTGCCAGCAGCTTAGCGGGACAGGGATTTGGAAACACCATATATTTT. This gives the protein CASSLAGQGFGNTIYF.

This clone was recorded only once. This chain joins TRBV29-1 and TRBJ2-3; 8 bases map to TRBD1. The germline V gene encodes CDR1 SQVTM and CDR2 ANQGSEA. V lost 6 bases, J lost 1 base, and 15 bases stayed unmatched. This CDR3 comprises 17 residues. The CDR3 DNA sequence: TGCAGCGTGCCGGACAGGGCGAAATATCCACGCACAGATACGCAGTATTTT. This sequence encodes CSVPDRAKYPRTDTQYF.

This chain connects TRBV4-3 to TRBJ1-5, with D hard to call. In germline, CDR1 is LGHNA, CDR2 YSLEER. Between the trimmed V and J ends, which lost 4 bases and 1 base, there was a span of 17 bases. CDR3 length equals 17 residues. The CDR3 loop is CASSPNPWTESNQPQHF. CDR3 coding DNA: TGCGCCAGCAGCCCCAACCCTTGGACGGAAAGCAATCAGCCCCAGCATTTT.